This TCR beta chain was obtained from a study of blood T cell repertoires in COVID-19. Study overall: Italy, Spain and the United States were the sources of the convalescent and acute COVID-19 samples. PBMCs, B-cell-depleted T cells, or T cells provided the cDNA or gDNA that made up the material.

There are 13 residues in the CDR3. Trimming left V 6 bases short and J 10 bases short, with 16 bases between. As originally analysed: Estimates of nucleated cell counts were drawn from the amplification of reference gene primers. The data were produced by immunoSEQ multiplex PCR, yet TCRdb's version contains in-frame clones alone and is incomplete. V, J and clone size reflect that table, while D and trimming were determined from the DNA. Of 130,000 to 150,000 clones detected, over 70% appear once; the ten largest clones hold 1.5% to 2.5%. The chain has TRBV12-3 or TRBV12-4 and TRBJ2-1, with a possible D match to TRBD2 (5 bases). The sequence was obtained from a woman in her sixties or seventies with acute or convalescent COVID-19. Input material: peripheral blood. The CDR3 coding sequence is TGTGCCAGCAGCACCATGGAAGTAGCGGAGCAGTTCTTC. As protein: CASSTMEVAEQFF.